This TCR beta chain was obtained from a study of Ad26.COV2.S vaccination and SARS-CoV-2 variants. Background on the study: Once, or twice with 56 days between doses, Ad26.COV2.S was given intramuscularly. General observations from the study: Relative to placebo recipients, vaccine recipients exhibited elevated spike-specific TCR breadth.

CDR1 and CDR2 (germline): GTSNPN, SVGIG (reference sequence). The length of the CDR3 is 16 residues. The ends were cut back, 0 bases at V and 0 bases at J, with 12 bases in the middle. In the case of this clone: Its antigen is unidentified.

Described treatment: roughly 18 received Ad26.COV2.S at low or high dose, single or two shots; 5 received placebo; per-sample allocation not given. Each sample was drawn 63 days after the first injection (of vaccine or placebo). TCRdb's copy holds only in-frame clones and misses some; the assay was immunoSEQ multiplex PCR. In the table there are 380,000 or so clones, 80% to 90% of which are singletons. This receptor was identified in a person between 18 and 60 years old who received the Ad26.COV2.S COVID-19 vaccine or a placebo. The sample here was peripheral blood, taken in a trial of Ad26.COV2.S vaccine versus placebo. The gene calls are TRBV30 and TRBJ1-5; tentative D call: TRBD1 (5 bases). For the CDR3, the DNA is TGTGCCTGGAGTGTGGGAGGGGTTGTTAGCAATCAGCCCCAGCATTTT. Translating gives CAWSVGGVVSNQPQHF.